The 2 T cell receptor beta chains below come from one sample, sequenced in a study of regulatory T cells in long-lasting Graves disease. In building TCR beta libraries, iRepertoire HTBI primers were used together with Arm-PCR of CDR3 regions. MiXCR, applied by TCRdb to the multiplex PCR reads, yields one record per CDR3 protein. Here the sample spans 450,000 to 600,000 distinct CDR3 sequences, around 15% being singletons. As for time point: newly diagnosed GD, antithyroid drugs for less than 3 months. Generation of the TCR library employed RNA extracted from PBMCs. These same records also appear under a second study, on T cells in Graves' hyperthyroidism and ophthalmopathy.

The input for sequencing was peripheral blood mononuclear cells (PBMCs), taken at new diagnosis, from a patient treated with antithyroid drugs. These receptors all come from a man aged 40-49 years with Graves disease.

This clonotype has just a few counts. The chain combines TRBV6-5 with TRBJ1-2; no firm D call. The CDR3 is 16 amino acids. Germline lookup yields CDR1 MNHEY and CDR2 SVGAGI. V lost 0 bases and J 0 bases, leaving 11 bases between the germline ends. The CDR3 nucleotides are TGTGCCAGCAGTTACTCGGCGGGGTCAGCTAACTATGGCTACACCTTC. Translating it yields CASSYSAGSANYGYTF.

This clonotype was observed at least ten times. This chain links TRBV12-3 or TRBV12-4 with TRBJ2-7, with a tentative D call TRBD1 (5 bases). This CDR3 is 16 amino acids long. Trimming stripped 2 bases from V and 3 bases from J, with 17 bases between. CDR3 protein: CASSLRVGRVFYEQYF. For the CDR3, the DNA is TGTGCCAGCAGTTTAAGGGTTGGCAGGGTTTTCTACGAGCAGTACTTC.